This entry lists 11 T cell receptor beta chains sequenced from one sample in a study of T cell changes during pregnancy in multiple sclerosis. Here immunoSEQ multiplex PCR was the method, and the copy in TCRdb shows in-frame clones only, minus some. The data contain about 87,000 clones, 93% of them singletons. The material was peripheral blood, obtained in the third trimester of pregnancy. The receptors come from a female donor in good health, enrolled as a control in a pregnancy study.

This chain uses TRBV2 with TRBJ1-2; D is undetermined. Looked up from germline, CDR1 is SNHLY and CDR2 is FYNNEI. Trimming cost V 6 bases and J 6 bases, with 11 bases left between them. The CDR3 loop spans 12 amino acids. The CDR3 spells CASRYYGDGYTF. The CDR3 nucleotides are TGTGCCAGCAGGTACTACGGCGATGGCTACACCTTC.

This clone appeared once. The CDR3, as DNA: TGTGCCAGCAGCTTAGGGACGGGAGAAGAGCAGTTCTTC. It translates to CASSLGTGEEQFF. The chain combines TRBV7-6 with TRBJ2-1, with TRBD2 as a possible D gene (6 bases). The CDR3 runs to 13 residues. CDR1 is SGHVS, CDR2 FNYEAQ, per germline. V was shortened by 1 base and J by 10 bases, with 11 bases between the two germline ends.

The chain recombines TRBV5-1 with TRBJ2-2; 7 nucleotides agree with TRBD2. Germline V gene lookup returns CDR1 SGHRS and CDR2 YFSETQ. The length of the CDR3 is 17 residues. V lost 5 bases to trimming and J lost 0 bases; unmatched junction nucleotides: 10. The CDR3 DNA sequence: TGCGCCAGCAGTACGGGGGAGGGACTACCGAACACCGGGGAGCTGTTTTTT. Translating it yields CASSTGEGLPNTGELFF.

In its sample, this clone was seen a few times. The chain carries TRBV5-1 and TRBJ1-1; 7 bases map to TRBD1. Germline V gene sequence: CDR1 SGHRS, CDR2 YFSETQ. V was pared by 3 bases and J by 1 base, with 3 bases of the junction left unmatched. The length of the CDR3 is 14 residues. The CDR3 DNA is TGCGCCAGCAGCTGGACAGGCGCGAACACTGAAGCTTTCTTT. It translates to CASSWTGANTEAFF.

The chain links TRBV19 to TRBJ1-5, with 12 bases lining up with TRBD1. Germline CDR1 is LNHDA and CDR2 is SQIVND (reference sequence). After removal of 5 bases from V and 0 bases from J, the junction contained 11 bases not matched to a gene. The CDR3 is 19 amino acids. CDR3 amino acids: CASSSRDRGRMYSNQPQHF. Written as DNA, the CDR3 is TGTGCCAGTAGTTCCCGGGACAGGGGGCGTATGTATAGCAATCAGCCCCAGCATTTT.

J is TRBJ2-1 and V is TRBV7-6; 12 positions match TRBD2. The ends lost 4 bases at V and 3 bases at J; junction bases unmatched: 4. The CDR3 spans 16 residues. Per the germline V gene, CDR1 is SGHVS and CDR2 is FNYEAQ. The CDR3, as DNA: TGTGCCAGCAGCTCAGGACTAGCGGGGTACTACAATGAGCAGTTCTTC. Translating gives CASSSGLAGYYNEQFF.

CDR3 sequence reads: CASSLTGETYYGYTF. The CDR3 DNA is TGTGCCAGCAGCTTGACGGGAGAGACATACTATGGCTACACCTTC. The chain has TRBV7-9 and TRBJ1-2; D not resolved. Trimming pared 3 bases from V and 3 bases from J, leaving 14 bases between. CDR3 length: 15 residues. Germline CDR1 and CDR2: SEHNR and FQNEAQ (reference sequence). Using reference TRBV7-9 and TRBJ1-2 for the parts outside the CDR3, the full variable domain is DTGVSQNPRHKITKRGQNVTFRCDPISEHNRLYWYRQTLGQGPEFLTYFQNEAQLEKSRLLSDRFSAERPKGSFSTLEIQRTEQGDSAMYLCASSLTGETYYGYTFGSGTRLTVV.

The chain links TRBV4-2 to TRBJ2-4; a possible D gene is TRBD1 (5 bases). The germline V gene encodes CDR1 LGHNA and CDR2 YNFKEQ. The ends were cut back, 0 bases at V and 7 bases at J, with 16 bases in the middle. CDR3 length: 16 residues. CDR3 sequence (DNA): TGTGCCAGCAGCCAAGATTCAGGGTCCCGCCCCAACATTCAGTACTTC. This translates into CASSQDSGSRPNIQYF.

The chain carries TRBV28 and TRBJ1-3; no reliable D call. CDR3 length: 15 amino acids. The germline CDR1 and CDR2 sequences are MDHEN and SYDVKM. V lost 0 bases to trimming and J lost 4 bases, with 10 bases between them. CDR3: CASSLCRWCGNTIYF. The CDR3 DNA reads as TGTGCCAGCAGTTTATGCAGGTGGTGCGGAAACACCATATATTTT.

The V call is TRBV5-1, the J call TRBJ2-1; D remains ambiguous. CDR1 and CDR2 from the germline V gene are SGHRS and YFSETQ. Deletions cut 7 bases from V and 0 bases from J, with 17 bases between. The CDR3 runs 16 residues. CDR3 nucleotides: TGCGCCAGCGGCGAACCAACAGCCTACTCCTACAATGAGCAGTTCTTC. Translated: CASGEPTAYSYNEQFF.

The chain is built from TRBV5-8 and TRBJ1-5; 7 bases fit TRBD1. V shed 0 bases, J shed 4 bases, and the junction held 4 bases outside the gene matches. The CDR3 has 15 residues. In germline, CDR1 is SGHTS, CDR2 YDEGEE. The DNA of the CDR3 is TGTGCCAGCAGCTTGGGGGACAGCCAAAATCAGCCCCAGCATTTT. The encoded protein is CASSLGDSQNQPQHF. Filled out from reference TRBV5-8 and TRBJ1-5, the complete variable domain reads EAGVTQSPTHLIKTRGQQATLRCSPISGHTSVYWYQQALGLGLQFLLWYDEGEERNRGNFPPRFSGRQFPNYSSELNVNALELEDSALYLCASSLGDSQNQPQHFGDGTRLSIL.